The source of this T cell receptor beta chain is a study of beta chain features in type 1 diabetes. Overall study findings and caveats: Sequencing the cDNA could make cells with high TCR expression show up more than they should.

On this clone itself: Its antigen is unidentified.

Of the isolated RNA, all was reverse transcribed, and so the sequenced material was expressed TCRB transcripts. Sequencing used immunoSEQ multiplex PCR; TCRdb keeps in-frame clones, though not all of them. The sample has 350,000 to 450,000 clones, approximately 13% seen once. Only one heparinised blood draw was taken per donor, and its volume averaged about 120 mL. Sorted CD4+ subsets: naive, central memory, regulatory, stem cell-like memory (CD45RO/CCR7/CD25/CD127/CD95/CD27 panel). Germline V gene sequence: CDR1 SGHRS, CDR2 YFSETQ. V was cut by 7 bases and J by 7 bases, with 15 bases left in between. The CDR3 loop spans 13 amino acids.

Specimen: naive CD4+ T cells from blood. This TCR came from a man aged 30 to 39 in good health. This chain uses TRBV5-1 with TRBJ2-1; D possibly corresponds to TRBD2 (5 bases). The CDR3 DNA sequence: TGCGCCAGCCGAATCGGACTCCCGAATGAGCAGTTCTTC. Protein product: CASRIGLPNEQFF.